The rows below give T cell receptor beta chains drawn from one sample of a study of T-cell reconstitution after alpha-beta-depleted transplantation in children. Each CDR3 protein gets one entry after TCRdb re-called the PCR reads with MiXCR. The sample has about 600,000 distinct CDR3 sequences, about 23% seen once. This specimen was PBMCs, mostly from graft donor cells, taken 360 days after TCRalphabeta/CD19-depleted stem cell transplant. All receptors derive from a boy younger than two who had a stem cell transplant for acute myeloid leukemia, so the T cells may come from the graft donor. Each CDR3 is given with its conserved first and last residue. The order of the fields is clone size, V gene, D gene, J gene, CDR3 DNA, CDR3 protein. A D gene is named only where the DNA matches it firmly. For some rows the clone size is stated as once, few or many, or as a class when expanded; others skip it.

clone_size: few; v_call: TRBV29-1; d_call: -; j_call: TRBJ2-7; cdr3_nt: TGCAGCGTTGAAGGAGGGCAGGGACCTTACTTC; cdr3_aa: CSVEGGQGPYF
clone_size: few; v_call: TRBV7-9; d_call: TRBD1; j_call: TRBJ1-2; cdr3_nt: TGTGCCAGCAGTAAGGGGGCGGACTATGGCTACACCTTC; cdr3_aa: CASSKGADYGYTF
clone_size: many; v_call: TRBV5-1; d_call: -; j_call: TRBJ2-2; cdr3_nt: TGCGCCAGCAGCTTTAGGTTCCCGGGGGCTAATACCGGGGAGCTGTTTTTT; cdr3_aa: CASSFRFPGANTGELFF
clone_size: -; v_call: TRBV20-1; d_call: TRBD1; j_call: TRBJ1-4; cdr3_nt: TGCAGTGCTAGAGCCTCGGGACAGGGCCGGGAAAAACTGTTTTTT; cdr3_aa: CSARASGQGREKLFF
clone_size: few; v_call: TRBV5-1; d_call: TRBD1; j_call: TRBJ2-1; cdr3_nt: TGCGCCAGCAGCTTGTTTTTCGGACAGGGGAACAATGAGCAGTTCTTC; cdr3_aa: CASSLFFGQGNNEQFF
clone_size: few; v_call: TRBV18; d_call: -; j_call: TRBJ2-3; cdr3_nt: TGTGCCAGCTCACCCTACCACTACCTTAGCACAGATACGCAGTATTTT; cdr3_aa: CASSPYHYLSTDTQYF
clone_size: few; v_call: TRBV4-3; d_call: TRBD2; j_call: TRBJ2-1; cdr3_nt: TGCGCCAGCAGCCTATTGGGTAGGAGCGGGGGTTATGAGCAGTTCTTC; cdr3_aa: CASSLLGRSGGYEQFF
clone_size: many; v_call: TRBV5-1; d_call: TRBD2; j_call: TRBJ2-1; cdr3_nt: TGCGCCAGCAGCTTGCAGAGCGGGGTCTACAATGAGCAGTTCTTC; cdr3_aa: CASSLQSGVYNEQFF
clone_size: -; v_call: TRBV15; d_call: TRBD1; j_call: TRBJ2-7; cdr3_nt: TGTGCCACCAGCAGAGACAGGGGGCAATCCTACGAGCAGTACTTC; cdr3_aa: CATSRDRGQSYEQYF
clone_size: -; v_call: TRBV12-3/TRBV12-4; d_call: TRBD2; j_call: TRBJ2-5; cdr3_nt: TGTGCCAGCAGTTTTTCTCGGGGGGGGCAAGAGACCCAGTACTTC; cdr3_aa: CASSFSRGGQETQYF
clone_size: -; v_call: TRBV20-1; d_call: TRBD1; j_call: TRBJ2-5; cdr3_nt: TGCAGTGCGAAACAGGACAGGGGGCTGGAGACCCAGTACTTC; cdr3_aa: CSAKQDRGLETQYF
clone_size: -; v_call: TRBV5-1; d_call: -; j_call: TRBJ1-5; cdr3_nt: TGCGCCAGCAGTCGCGGACCGCTCGGAGGGTCGGATCAGCCCCAGCATTTT; cdr3_aa: CASSRGPLGGSDQPQHF
clone_size: -; v_call: TRBV18; d_call: -; j_call: TRBJ1-1; cdr3_nt: TGTGCCAGCTCACCCTCACGGAGCCAGGCCGGAGGTACTGAAGCTTTCTTT; cdr3_aa: CASSPSRSQAGGTEAFF
clone_size: many; v_call: TRBV7-3; d_call: -; j_call: TRBJ1-1; cdr3_nt: TGTGCCAGCAGCATTTCCGGGGACACGAACACTGAAGCTTTCTTT; cdr3_aa: CASSISGDTNTEAFF
clone_size: -; v_call: TRBV7-2; d_call: -; j_call: TRBJ2-2; cdr3_nt: TGTGCCAGCAGCTTATACCCCGGGTCCTCCAGGGAGCTGTTTTTT; cdr3_aa: CASSLYPGSSRELFF
clone_size: many; v_call: TRBV12-3/TRBV12-4; d_call: -; j_call: TRBJ2-2; cdr3_nt: TGTGCCAGCAGTTTCCTGGGGGCCGGGGAGCTGTTTTTT; cdr3_aa: CASSFLGAGELFF
clone_size: -; v_call: TRBV7-9; d_call: -; j_call: TRBJ1-1; cdr3_nt: TGTGCCAGCCTCAGTAACACTGAAGCTTTCTTT; cdr3_aa: CASLSNTEAFF
clone_size: -; v_call: TRBV9; d_call: -; j_call: TRBJ2-1; cdr3_nt: TGTGCCAGCAGCCCCTTAGACTCAGGCAATGAGCAGTTCTTC; cdr3_aa: CASSPLDSGNEQFF
clone_size: -; v_call: TRBV12-3/TRBV12-4; d_call: TRBD1; j_call: TRBJ1-5; cdr3_nt: TGTGCCACGACAGGGGGCGTCAATCAGCCCCAGCTTTTT; cdr3_aa: CATTGGVNQPQLF
clone_size: many; v_call: TRBV12-3/TRBV12-4; d_call: TRBD1; j_call: TRBJ2-1; cdr3_nt: TGTGCCAGCAGCCGGGACAGGGCTACCTACAATGAGCAGTTCTTC; cdr3_aa: CASSRDRATYNEQFF
clone_size: few; v_call: TRBV20-1; d_call: TRBD2; j_call: TRBJ2-5; cdr3_nt: TGCAGTGCAGAATCCGCAGAAGGGTGGGGGGGGACCCAGTACTTC; cdr3_aa: CSAESAEGWGGTQYF
clone_size: -; v_call: TRBV20-1; d_call: TRBD1; j_call: TRBJ1-5; cdr3_nt: TGCAGTGCTGCGACAGGGGATAGCAATCAGCCCCAGCATTTT; cdr3_aa: CSAATGDSNQPQHF
clone_size: few; v_call: TRBV13; d_call: -; j_call: TRBJ1-1; cdr3_nt: TGTGCCAGCAGCCCGACGGACAAAAACACTGAAGCTTTCTTT; cdr3_aa: CASSPTDKNTEAFF
clone_size: few; v_call: TRBV20-1; d_call: -; j_call: TRBJ2-1; cdr3_nt: TGCAGTGCTCCCCGGAGGGGGTACGCCTACAATGAGCAGTTCTTC; cdr3_aa: CSAPRRGYAYNEQFF
clone_size: many; v_call: TRBV24-1; d_call: -; j_call: TRBJ2-2; cdr3_nt: TGTGCCACCAGCCGCAGGGGCGCCCAAGACACCGGGGAGCTGTTTTTT; cdr3_aa: CATSRRGAQDTGELFF
clone_size: -; v_call: TRBV28; d_call: TRBD2; j_call: TRBJ2-2; cdr3_nt: TGTGCCAGCAGTTTCTCTGCGGGGGGCCCGAACACCGGGGAGCTGTTTTTT; cdr3_aa: CASSFSAGGPNTGELFF